This T cell receptor beta chain was observed in a study of siplizumab effects on memory and regulatory T cells. Cells from the mixed lymphocyte reaction underwent coculture for approximately 6 days at 37 degrees C. General study findings and limits: Significantly reduced by siplizumab was the cumulative frequency of alloreactive sequences, namely those traceable to unstimulated CD4+ memory cells. Naive T cells apparently outstripped memory cells in diversity and seemed major alloresponse contributors.

Some clones are missing from TCRdb's copy, which holds only in-frame ones; the method was immunoSEQ multiplex PCR. The table has approximately 10,000 clones, approximately 45% seen once. V gave up 3 bases and J gave up 5 bases, with 14 bases separating them. The CDR3 is 15 amino acids. CDR1 is MGHRA and CDR2 is YSYEKL in the germline V gene. In the case of this clone: Its cognate antigen is unknown.

The sequence was obtained from a human donor in good health; the cells came from an allogeneic mixed lymphocyte reaction. Some clones in this sample may be carry-over from other donors' samples. Sequencing was carried out using CFSE-low (dividing) CD8+ T cells sorted from an allogeneic mixed lymphocyte reaction. The chain links TRBV4-1 to TRBJ1-5; a weak D match, TRBD1 (6 bases). The CDR3 region has the DNA TGCGCCAGCAGCCAGATAGGAAGGGGGGATCAGCCCCAGCATTTT. Its translation is CASSQIGRGDQPQHF.